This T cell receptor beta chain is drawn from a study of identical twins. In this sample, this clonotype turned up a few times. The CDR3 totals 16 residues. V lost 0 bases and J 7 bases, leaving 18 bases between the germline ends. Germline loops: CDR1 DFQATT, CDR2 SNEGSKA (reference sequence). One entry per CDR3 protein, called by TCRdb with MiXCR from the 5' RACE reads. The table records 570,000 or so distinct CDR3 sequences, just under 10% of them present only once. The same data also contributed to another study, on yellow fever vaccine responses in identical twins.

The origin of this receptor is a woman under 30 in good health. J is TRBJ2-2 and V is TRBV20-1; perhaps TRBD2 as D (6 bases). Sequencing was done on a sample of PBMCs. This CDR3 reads CSARDGAGRFHGELFF. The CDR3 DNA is TGCAGTGCTAGAGATGGGGCGGGAAGGTTTCACGGGGAGCTGTTTTTT.